This T cell receptor beta chain was captured in a study of persistence of HIV-infected CD4 T cells. Study details: Multiple blood draws of up to about 200 mL, except a couple of donors with single leukapheresis.

Lysates of CMV-infected fibroblasts at 9.5 to 10 ug/mL stimulated these cells. CD40L/CD69 double-negative CD45RO-high memory CD4+ T cells were collected. The libraries were made with immunoSEQ version 4 in survey mode. Assay used: immunoSEQ multiplex PCR; TCRdb lists only in-frame clones, some missing. Among tens of thousands of clones listed, over 70% were seen once. This clone occurred once. Its antigen is not identified. This CDR3 is built from 14 residues. Trimming took off 5 bases at V and 7 bases at J, with 17 bases between the two ends. Germline-derived CDR1 and CDR2 are SGHTA and FQGNSA. This TCR came from an adult man with HIV who was CMV-seropositive. The starting material was CD4+ T cells sorted from PBMCs after approximately 19-hour stimulation, obtained from a patient who received antiretroviral therapy. V and J are TRBV7-2 and TRBJ1-2; D gene ambiguous. DNA of the CDR3: TGTGCCAGCAGCGGACGGAGTAGGGTTGGTGGCTACACCTTC. This codes for CASSGRSRVGGYTF.